This T cell receptor (beta chain) was captured in a study of cytomegalovirus exposure and HLA in healthy donors. For this clone: Its specificity is unknown.

Study findings and constraints: The investigators catalogued 150 or so TCR beta chains as cytomegalovirus-associated. At a 0.05 false discovery rate, a later analysis found around 17,000 TCR beta sequences to be associated with HLA alleles. Some V segments, TRBV6-2 and TRBV6-3 among them, were indistinguishable and were therefore excluded.

Losses at the gene ends were 5 bases for V and 7 bases for J; bases not matched to a gene: 7. The germline V gene has CDR1 SNHLY and CDR2 FYNNEI. The length of the CDR3 is 15 residues. The PCR made use of 60 Vbeta and 13 Jbeta primers. Original handling: In a later analysis, of tens of millions of unique beta chains, roughly 10 million appeared in at least two donors. The assay was immunoSEQ multiplex PCR, and TCRdb's table has in-frame clones only and misses some. V, J and clone size derive from that table, while D and trimming were established from the DNA sequence. The table records 150,000 or so clones, approximately 80% of them present only once.

The TCR sequence derives from a male donor in good health and CMV-seropositive. Sequencing used PBMCs. This chain uses TRBV2 with TRBJ1-3, with TRBD1 identical over 11 bases. CDR3 sequence: CASSFWGQGGNTIYF. The CDR3 DNA is TGTGCCAGCAGTTTTTGGGGACAGGGGGGTAACACCATATATTTT.